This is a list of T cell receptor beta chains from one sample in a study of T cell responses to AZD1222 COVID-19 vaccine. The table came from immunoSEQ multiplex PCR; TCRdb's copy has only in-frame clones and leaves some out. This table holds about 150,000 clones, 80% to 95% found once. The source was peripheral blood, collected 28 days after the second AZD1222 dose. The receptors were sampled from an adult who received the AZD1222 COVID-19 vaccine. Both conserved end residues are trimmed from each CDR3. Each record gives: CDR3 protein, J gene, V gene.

CDR3: ASSQETGPRDNSPLH
J: TRBJ1-6
V: TRBV4-1

CDR3: ASSQEAGVLNQPQH
J: TRBJ1-5
V: TRBV4-3

CDR3: ASSLFSPTGRSPLH
J: TRBJ1-6
V: TRBV27

CDR3: ASKRQGASDTQY
J: TRBJ2-3
V: TRBV28

CDR3: ASSFSGGTEAF
J: TRBJ1-1
V: TRBV6-6

CDR3: ASSPDTEAF
J: TRBJ1-1
V: TRBV7-9

CDR3: ASSYSGRGYEQY
J: TRBJ2-7
V: TRBV6-5

CDR3: ASQGDGRSPLH
J: TRBJ1-6
V: TRBV5-1

CDR3: ASSMGLAGVQETQY
J: TRBJ2-5
V: TRBV19

CDR3: ASRTEPNYGYT
J: TRBJ1-2
V: TRBV5-1

CDR3: ASSQDPFRGGTDTQY
J: TRBJ2-3
V: TRBV4-1

CDR3: ASSPTGNTEAF
J: TRBJ1-1
V: TRBV18

CDR3: ASSWGRRVETQY
J: TRBJ2-5
V: TRBV5-6

CDR3: ASRLSGANVLT
J: TRBJ2-6
V: TRBV2

CDR3: ASSDGNRRRTGYT
J: TRBJ1-2
V: TRBV25-1

CDR3: ASSLGGTSYEQY
J: TRBJ2-7
V: TRBV27

CDR3: ASSPGTLSGYTGELF
J: TRBJ2-2
V: TRBV5-4

CDR3: ASSFLPGTGVTGELF
J: TRBJ2-2
V: TRBV27

CDR3: ASSPTAASGNTIY
J: TRBJ1-3
V: TRBV18

CDR3: ASSQEGGGVLDTQY
J: TRBJ2-3
V: TRBV4-2

CDR3: ASSQDYVPALTYGYT
J: TRBJ1-2
V: TRBV14

CDR3: AWTQSGGTPYNSPLH
J: TRBJ1-6
V: TRBV30

CDR3: ARSLDNSYNSPLH
J: TRBJ1-6
V: TRBV5-3

CDR3: AWSVGQGNQPQH
J: TRBJ1-5
V: TRBV30

CDR3: ASSLMGGSYEQY
J: TRBJ2-7
V: TRBV5-4

CDR3: ASSVDLGNQPQH
J: TRBJ1-5
V: TRBV7-3

CDR3: ASSSGEAKGIGYT
J: TRBJ1-2
V: TRBV28

CDR3: ASSLALGRGFNEQY
J: TRBJ2-7
V: TRBV7-9

CDR3: ASSFPTGDSVNSPLH
J: TRBJ1-6
V: TRBV28

CDR3: ASSLTKRTETQY
J: TRBJ2-5
V: TRBV11-2

CDR3: ASRHTVGKDRNYGYT
J: TRBJ1-2
V: TRBV5-6

CDR3: ASHEGEDGYT
J: TRBJ1-2
V: TRBV6-4

CDR3: ASSGQGFNEQY
J: TRBJ2-7
V: TRBV5-1

CDR3: ASSSYFYGYT
J: TRBJ1-2
V: TRBV7-9

CDR3: ASSSSGGLSYNEQF
J: TRBJ2-1
V: TRBV7-9

CDR3: ASSPTGLNTEAF
J: TRBJ1-1
V: TRBV11-2

CDR3: SVAVSGNTIY
J: TRBJ1-3
V: TRBV29-1

CDR3: ASSPWGGREQY
J: TRBJ2-7
V: TRBV2

CDR3: ASSHSGGAYNEQF
J: TRBJ2-1
V: TRBV7-2

CDR3: ASSPPGDSYGYT
J: TRBJ1-2
V: TRBV7-9